This T cell receptor (beta chain) stems from a study of blood T cell repertoires in COVID-19. Study overall: Sites in the United States, Italy and Spain provided acute and convalescent COVID-19 samples.

The protocol was immunoSEQ multiplex PCR, while the TCRdb copy is restricted to in-frame clones and leaves out a portion. This sample has some 700,000 clones, with 85% to 90% found just once. V lost 4 bases, J lost 8 bases, and 8 bases stayed unmatched. The length of the CDR3 is 15 residues. Germline V CDR1 and CDR2: KGHDR, SFDVKD. The receptor was isolated from a woman aged 18-30 years with acute or convalescent COVID-19. Sequencing was done on a sample of peripheral blood. The J gene is TRBJ2-1, the V gene TRBV24-1; 9 nucleotides agree with TRBD1. The CDR3 sequence: CATSEPGQGRYEQFF. The CDR3 nucleotides read TGTGCCACCAGTGAACCGGGACAGGGTAGATATGAGCAGTTCTTC.